This is a list of T cell receptor beta chains from one sample in a study of human thymus T cells. Repertoires were generated with immunoSEQ multiplex PCR, while TCRdb's copy carries only in-frame clones and drops some. The repertoire holds tens of thousands of clones, with around 94% as singletons. Sequenced material: blood. All receptors derive from a boy younger than two with a congenital heart defect but otherwise immunologically healthy. Both conserved end residues are part of each CDR3. Fields, in order: D gene, V gene, J gene, clone size, CDR3 length, CDR3 DNA, CDR3 protein. D genes are given only for firm matches. Clone sizes are given selectively: once, few, many, or a class where the clone is expanded.

.	TRBV4-2	TRBJ2-3	once	12	TGTGCCAGCAGCCAAGACAGGGATACGCAGTATTTT	CASSQDRDTQYF
TRBD2	TRBV7-2	TRBJ2-3	.	17	TGTGCCAGCAGCTCAGGAACCGGGGGGAACCCCACAGATACGCAGTATTTT	CASSSGTGGNPTDTQYF
.	TRBV5-6	TRBJ2-7	.	15	TGTGCCAGCAGCTTGGTCCGGGACTCACGTCTAGAGCAGTACTTC	CASSLVRDSRLEQYF
.	TRBV5-1	TRBJ1-2	.	15	TGCGCCAGCAGCTTGGGAGGATTAGCCACTTATGGCTACACCTTC	CASSLGGLATYGYTF
.	TRBV28	TRBJ2-7	.	14	TGTGCCAGCAGTTTACTACAGGGCTCCTACGAGCAGTACTTC	CASSLLQGSYEQYF
.	TRBV19	TRBJ1-5	.	14	TGTGCCAGTAGTATCGAGGACACCCCTCAGCCCCAGCATTTT	CASSIEDTPQPQHF
.	TRBV7-2	TRBJ1-1	.	14	TGTGCCAGCAGCTTAGTGGGGGCCCAGGCTGGAGCTTTCTTT	CASSLVGAQAGAFF
.	TRBV27	TRBJ1-1	.	14	TGTGCCAGCAGTTTAAAGGACATGAACACTGAAGCTTTCTTT	CASSLKDMNTEAFF
.	TRBV19	TRBJ2-3	.	15	TGTGCCAGTACTATAGGCGCCGGGCGAACAGATACGCAGTATTTT	CASTIGAGRTDTQYF
TRBD1	TRBV30	TRBJ1-1	.	14	TGTGCCTGGAGTGACAAGGGGGCGGACACTGAAGCTTTCTTT	CAWSDKGADTEAFF
TRBD2	TRBV19	TRBJ2-7	.	15	TGTGCCAGTAGTCAGGGGTTAGCGGGGTCCTACGAGCAGTACTTC	CASSQGLAGSYEQYF
TRBD2	TRBV6-4	TRBJ2-5	.	18	TGTGCCAGCAGTGACCAGATAGCGGGACTACTTGCTCAAGAGACCCAGTACTTC	CASSDQIAGLLAQETQYF
.	TRBV7-2	TRBJ2-7	.	15	TGTGCCAGCAGCTCTATTTTCGGCAGGGCTAACGAGCAGTACTTC	CASSSIFGRANEQYF
.	TRBV6-5	TRBJ2-7	.	14	TGTGCCAGCAGTTTACGCCAGTCTTCCTACGAGCAGTACTTC	CASSLRQSSYEQYF
TRBD1	TRBV19	TRBJ2-5	.	14	TGTGCCAGTAAACCACTTACAGGGGAAGAGACCCAGTACTTC	CASKPLTGEETQYF
.	TRBV5-6	TRBJ1-1	.	13	TGTGCCAGCAGCTTGAGGGGGAACACTGAAGCTTTCTTT	CASSLRGNTEAFF
.	TRBV19	TRBJ2-7	.	15	TGTGCCAGTAGTATGACGGGGGCCAGCTCCTACGAGCAGTACTTC	CASSMTGASSYEQYF
.	TRBV6-5	TRBJ1-1	.	11	TGTGCCAGCAGGGGGAACACTGAAGCTTTCTTT	CASRGNTEAFF
.	TRBV2	TRBJ2-7	once	16	TGTGCCAGCAGGGGGACTCTTAGTTACTTTCCTTACGAGCAGTACTTC	CASRGTLSYFPYEQYF
TRBD1	TRBV30	TRBJ1-5	.	13	TGTGCCTGGAACTTGGGGACAGATCAGCCCCAGCATTTT	CAWNLGTDQPQHF
.	TRBV18	TRBJ2-3	.	13	TGTGCCAGCTCACGGGGGGGCACAGATACGCAGTATTTT	CASSRGGTDTQYF
.	TRBV9	TRBJ2-3	once	14	TGTGCCAGCAGCGTAGCGGGGGTGACAGATACGCAGTATTTT	CASSVAGVTDTQYF
TRBD2	TRBV7-2	TRBJ2-2	.	17	TGTGCCAGCAGCTTAGTTCGCCTAGCGGGGGGGAGCGGGGAGCTGTTTTTT	CASSLVRLAGGSGELFF
TRBD1	TRBV27	TRBJ1-5	.	16	TGTGCCAGCAGTCCCTCCACAGGGGAGAGCAATCAGCCCCAGCATTTT	CASSPSTGESNQPQHF
TRBD1	TRBV5-1	TRBJ1-2	.	14	TGCGCCAGCAGCTTGACTGGGACAGGGGGTGGCTACACCTTC	CASSLTGTGGGYTF
.	TRBV30	TRBJ2-2	.	11	TGTGCCTGGAGTTGGAGGGGGGAGCTGTTTTTT	CAWSWRGELFF
.	TRBV28	TRBJ2-5	.	11	TGTGCCAGCAGCTCGATAGAGACCCAGTACTTC	CASSSIETQYF
.	TRBV12-5	TRBJ2-2	.	15	TGTGCTAGTGGTTTGCCCCAAAGAGGCACCGGGGAGCTGTTTTTT	CASGLPQRGTGELFF